What follows are 3 T cell receptor beta chains derived from one specimen sequenced in a study of cytomegalovirus exposure and HLA in healthy donors. 60 Vbeta and 13 Jbeta primers were used in PCR. Generated by immunoSEQ multiplex PCR, the TCRdb table keeps only in-frame clones and is missing some. Altogether tens of thousands of clones are present, more than 65% being singletons, with the ten largest covering 11%. Sequenced sample: PBMCs. Receptor source: a woman aged 40 to 50 in good health and CMV-seropositive.

The gene calls are TRBV5-1 and TRBJ2-3; 9 bases are shared with TRBD1. The germline V gene has CDR1 SGHRS and CDR2 YFSETQ. The V segment lost 4 bases and the J segment 5 bases; nucleotides outside the gene matches: 11. The CDR3 consists of 16 residues. The CDR3 loop reads CASSILSGTGIDTQYF. The CDR3 DNA is TGCGCCAGCAGCATCCTTTCCGGGACAGGGATAGATACGCAGTATTTT.

This clone came up a few times. Here the CDR3 reads CASSTLGGGAVTQYF. CDR3 coding DNA: TGTGCCAGCAGCACACTGGGCGGGGGGGCCGTAACGCAGTATTTT. The chain couples TRBV5-6 to TRBJ2-3; TRBD2 matches 9 bases. The CDR3 length is 15 residues. V lost 4 bases and J lost 9; bases outside the gene matches: 12. Germline-derived CDR1 and CDR2 are SGHDT and YYEEEE.

This clone was recorded only once. The chain is built from TRBV7-9 and TRBJ1-1, with D tentatively TRBD1 (6 bases). The germline CDR1 and CDR2 sequences are SEHNR and FQNEAQ (reference sequence). V lost 7 bases and J 0 bases, leaving 15 bases between the germline ends. The CDR3 has 15 amino acids. The CDR3 protein is CASTDNRVLNTEAFF. CDR3 nucleotides: TGTGCCAGCACCGACAACAGGGTCCTGAACACTGAAGCTTTCTTT.